This T cell receptor beta chain is drawn from a study of T cells in localized non-small cell lung cancer. Generated by immunoSEQ multiplex PCR, the TCRdb table keeps only in-frame clones and is missing some. The sample consists of about 30,000 clones, about 89% of them appearing once. Comment on this clone: Its antigen is currently unknown.

Germline CDR1 reads SGHTA; CDR2 reads FQGNSA. J gave up 3 bases and V 5 bases, and 9 bases lay outside the gene matches. The CDR3 length is 15 residues. Findings and caveats of the study: Longer overall survival was linked to higher blood T cell density. Exceeding tumor, uninvolved adjacent lung had the highest T cell clonality. Adjacent lung exhibited a median of about 50 among the 100 most abundant tumor clones. Heterogeneity remains possible because sequencing was limited to only one tumor region.

The sample here was PBMCs, taken before any cancer treatment. The receptor's source is a man between 40 and 75 years old with stage II lung adenocarcinoma. The chain couples TRBV7-2 to TRBJ2-7; TRBD2 aligns across 8 bases. The CDR3 protein is CASSRHTSGNYEQYF. The CDR3 DNA sequence: TGTGCCAGCAGCCGTCATACTAGCGGCAACTACGAGCAGTACTTC.